What follows are 18 T cell receptor beta chains derived from one specimen sequenced in a study of blood T cell repertoires in COVID-19. The assay was immunoSEQ multiplex PCR, and TCRdb's table has in-frame clones only and misses some. The repertoire includes about 86,000 clones, approximately 88% of them detected once, and roughly 30% sits in the top ten. Sequencing was done on a sample of peripheral blood. The receptor set was obtained from a woman over 75 with active or convalescent COVID-19.

The chain recombines TRBV30 with TRBJ2-7; 7 nucleotides align to TRBD1. CDR3 length equals 13 residues. CDR1 is GTSNPN, CDR2 SVGIG, per germline (reference sequence). Germline trimming cut 6 bases from V and 2 bases from J; bases unmatched to any gene: 7. CDR3 bases: TGTGCCTGTACCCGGGACAGCCCCTACGAGCAGTACTTC. Its protein is CACTRDSPYEQYF.

The chain combines TRBV7-9 with TRBJ2-5, with D possibly being TRBD2 (5 bases). Germline V gene sequence: CDR1 SEHNR, CDR2 FQNEAQ (reference sequence). The V end lost 4 bases, the J end lost 5 bases, and 20 bases lay between the germline ends. This CDR3 is 16 amino acids long. The CDR3 reads CASSSSGLRVGETQYF. The CDR3 nucleotides read TGTGCCAGCAGCTCCTCCGGACTTCGGGTCGGGGAGACCCAGTACTTC.

The rearrangement joins TRBV28 to TRBJ1-1; D gene uncertain. The V end was cut by 3 bases, the J end by 5 bases, with 28 bases between. Germline-derived CDR1 and CDR2 are MDHEN and SYDVKM. This CDR3 comprises 19 residues. The CDR3 sequence is CASSFPTPGIPLLGTEAFF. The CDR3 nucleotides read TGTGCCAGCAGTTTCCCCACGCCCGGGATTCCCCTCCTGGGGACTGAAGCTTTCTTT.

This clone was seen a single time. This chain connects TRBV5-1 to TRBJ1-3; TRBD1 is a possible D gene (5 bases). Per the germline V gene, CDR1 is SGHRS and CDR2 is YFSETQ. CDR3 length equals 16 residues. V was pared by 2 bases and J by 4 bases, with 16 bases between. In DNA form, the CDR3 reads TGCGCCAGCAGCTTTTCTCAGGGTATTCCCGGAAACACCATATATTTT. This codes for CASSFSQGIPGNTIYF.

This clone was observed once. The genes are TRBV27 and TRBJ1-5, with D unclear. V shed 4 bases and J shed 8 bases, with 12 bases lying between them. This CDR3 has 13 residues. Germline V CDR1 and CDR2: MNHEY, SMNVEV (reference sequence). The CDR3 DNA reads as TGTGCCAGCAGTTCGAGAAGCTTAGAGCCCCAGCATTTT. Translation gives CASSSRSLEPQHF.

The chain employs TRBV20-1 and TRBJ2-3; D remains unclear. Trimming stripped 5 bases from V and 8 bases from J, with 11 bases between. The CDR3 loop spans 11 amino acids. The germline V gene has CDR1 DFQATT and CDR2 SNEGSKA (reference sequence). CDR3 sequence (DNA): TGCAGTGCTCACCAAATCGGTACGCAGTATTTT. Protein sequence: CSAHQIGTQYF.

The chain joins TRBV18 to TRBJ1-4, with D perhaps matching TRBD1 (5 bases). CDR3 length: 15 residues. From germline, CDR1 is KGHSH and CDR2 LQKENI. V lost 1 base, J lost 2 bases, and 8 bases lay in between. The DNA for the CDR3 is TGTGCCAGCTCACCACAGGGGTGGACTAATGAAAAACTGTTTTTT. Amino acids: CASSPQGWTNEKLFF.

This clone was seen only a few times. The chain uses TRBV28 and TRBJ1-5; a possible D gene is TRBD1 (5 bases). Trimming took off 7 bases at V and 4 bases at J, with 20 bases between the two ends. CDR1 is MDHEN and CDR2 is SYDVKM in the germline V gene. This CDR3 spans 16 amino acids. The CDR3: CASTGRDRSPNQPQHF. CDR3 in DNA: TGTGCCAGCACCGGGAGGGACCGATCGCCTAATCAGCCCCAGCATTTT.

The chain carries TRBV6-5 and TRBJ2-7; 11 positions match TRBD1. Germline CDR1 reads MNHEY; CDR2 reads SVGAGI. Germline trimming cut 6 bases from V and 5 bases from J; bases unmatched to any gene: 6. This CDR3 is built from 14 residues. CDR3 protein: CASRRTGGEDEQYF. The CDR3 DNA sequence: TGTGCCAGCAGAAGGACAGGGGGCGAGGACGAGCAGTACTTC.

J is TRBJ2-7 and V is TRBV6-2 or TRBV6-3; TRBD2 matches at 10 bases. The CDR3 sequence is 20 residues long. Germline CDR1 reads MNHEY; CDR2 reads SVGEGT. The ends lost 5 bases at V and 6 bases at J; junction bases unmatched: 25. The CDR3 is CASSRTPPGLASSPPSEQYF. The DNA for the CDR3 is TGTGCCAGCAGTCGGACCCCCCCGGGACTAGCGAGTTCCCCTCCTAGCGAGCAGTACTTC.

The J gene is TRBJ2-5, the V gene TRBV5-4; perhaps TRBD1 as D (5 bases). V was trimmed by 4 bases and J by 1 base, leaving 11 bases between them. This CDR3 contains 14 residues. Germline V lookup: CDR1 SGHNT, CDR2 YYREEE (reference sequence). The CDR3: CASSRGHPQETQYF. DNA of the CDR3: TGTGCCAGCAGCCGCGGACATCCCCAAGAGACCCAGTACTTC.

This rearrangement joins TRBV27 to TRBJ2-2; 13 positions match TRBD2. V trimming: 6 bases; J trimming: 4 bases; junction bases outside the gene matches: 14. CDR3 length equals 19 residues. Germline V gene lookup returns CDR1 MNHEY and CDR2 SMNVEV (reference sequence). In DNA, the CDR3 is TGTGCCAGCAGCCAACGACTAGCGGGAGGCGGTTTCAGCACCGGGGAGCTGTTTTTT. Translating gives CASSQRLAGGGFSTGELFF.

V gene TRBV7-6 combines with J gene TRBJ1-2; 7 nucleotides align to TRBD1. With V trimmed by 5 bases and J by 6 bases, 15 bases remained unmatched. The CDR3 has 16 amino acids. Germline CDR1 is SGHVS and CDR2 is FNYEAQ. The CDR3 loop reads CASSPSPIGTENGYTF. As DNA, the CDR3 is TGTGCCAGCAGCCCTAGCCCCATTGGGACAGAAAATGGCTACACCTTC.

This clone was recorded only once. The chain has TRBV11-1 and TRBJ2-7, with TRBD2 matching over 7 bases. Germline V lookup: CDR1 SGHAT, CDR2 FQDESV (reference sequence). The junction had 6 bases not matched to a gene; V was cut back by 3 bases and J by 4 bases. The CDR3 length is 14 residues. CDR3 loop: CASSLGRDRYEQYF. In nucleotides, the CDR3 is TGTGCCAGCAGCTTGGGGAGGGATCGGTACGAGCAGTACTTC.

The V call is TRBV19, the J call TRBJ1-4, with 9 bases that match TRBD1. J gave up 6 bases and V 9 bases, and 8 bases lay outside the gene matches. Germline V CDR1 and CDR2: LNHDA, SQIVND (reference sequence). The CDR3 is 14 amino acids. The CDR3 is CASQTGGGDEKLFF. The CDR3 DNA is TGTGCCAGCCAAACAGGGGGCGGGGATGAAAAACTGTTTTTT.

This clone was recorded once. The J gene is TRBJ2-2, the V gene TRBV28; TRBD1 aligns across 7 bases. Germline lookup yields CDR1 MDHEN and CDR2 SYDVKM. The V and J ends lost 3 bases and 5 bases, in that order; junction bases with no gene match: 3. This CDR3 is built from 14 residues. The CDR3 nucleotides are TGTGCCAGCAGTTTGTCGACAGGGACCGGGGAGCTGTTTTTT. This encodes CASSLSTGTGELFF.

This rearrangement joins TRBV7-2 to TRBJ1-4; TRBD1 agrees at 7 bases. The V gene end was trimmed by 5 bases and the J gene end by 8 bases; junction bases not matched to a gene: 8. The V gene's germline CDR1 is SGHTA and CDR2 FQGNSA. The CDR3 covers 14 residues. CDR3 protein: CASSPRQGTEKLFF. In DNA, the CDR3 is TGTGCCAGCAGCCCCCGACAGGGTACGGAAAAACTGTTTTTT. Looking up the rest from reference TRBV7-2 and TRBJ1-4 gives the full variable domain: GAGVSQSPSNKVTEKGKDVELRCDPISGHTALYWYRQSLGQGLEFLIYFQGNSAPDKSGLPSDRFSAERTGGSVSTLTIQRTQQEDSAVYLCASSPRQGTEKLFFGSGTQLSVL.

This chain connects TRBV18 to TRBJ1-4, with a weak D call TRBD1 (6 bases). The CDR3 covers 16 residues. The V end lost 3 bases, the J end lost 1 base, and 12 bases lay between the germline ends. CDR1 is KGHSH and CDR2 is LQKENI in the germline V gene. In DNA, the CDR3 is TGTGCCAGCTCACCCCTCCAGGGGAGAACTAATGAAAAACTGTTTTTT. The encoded protein is CASSPLQGRTNEKLFF.